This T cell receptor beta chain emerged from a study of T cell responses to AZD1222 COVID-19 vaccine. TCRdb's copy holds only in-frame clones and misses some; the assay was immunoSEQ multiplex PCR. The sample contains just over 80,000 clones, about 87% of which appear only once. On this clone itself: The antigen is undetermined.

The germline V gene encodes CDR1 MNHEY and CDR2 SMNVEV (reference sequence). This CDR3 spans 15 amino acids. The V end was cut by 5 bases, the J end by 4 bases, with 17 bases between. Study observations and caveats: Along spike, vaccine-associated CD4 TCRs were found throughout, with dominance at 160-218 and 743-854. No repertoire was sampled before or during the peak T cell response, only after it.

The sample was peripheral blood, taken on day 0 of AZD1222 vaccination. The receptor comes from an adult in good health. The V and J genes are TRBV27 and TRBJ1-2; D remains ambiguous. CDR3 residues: CASSAWTAVGYGYTF. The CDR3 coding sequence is TGTGCCAGCAGTGCGTGGACGGCCGTCGGCTATGGCTACACCTTC.